This T cell receptor beta chain came from a study of T-cell memory formation after mild COVID-19. V lost 6 bases to trimming and J lost 1 base, with 6 bases between them. CDR3 length: 12 residues. A few counts support this clonotype. The antigen remains undetermined. TCRdb ran MiXCR on the 5' RACE reads and lists one entry per CDR3 protein. The sample includes 350,000 to 450,000 distinct CDR3 sequences, roughly an eighth of them seen just once. Study-wide findings and caveats: Clones shrinking from day 15 to 85 showed even CD4/CD8 mixes; later expanders tilted CD4+.

The chain links TRBV12-3 or TRBV12-4 to TRBJ1-2; D is unresolved. The specimen was PBMCs or a T cell subset sorted from them (not recorded which). This receptor was identified in a man aged 18 to 29 who had mild COVID-19 (a few samples of this study predate the infection). Cell type and time point are not known. CDR3 in DNA: TGTGCCAGCAGCTGGGGTAACTATGGCTACACCTTC. Its protein is CASSWGNYGYTF.